These 8 T cell receptor beta chains share one sample of origin, sequenced in a study of Ad26.COV2.S vaccination and SARS-CoV-2 variants (dated by TCRdb to the early 2020s). The treatment or condition label of this sample denotes: some 19 received Ad26.COV2.S at low or high dose, single or two shots; roughly five received placebo; per-sample allocation not given. Repertoires of vaccine and placebo recipients were sequenced from samples taken on day 63 after the first injection. The library was made by the immunoSEQ multiplex PCR assay. The clones in this table, taken by TCRdb from immuneACCESS, are in-frame only. Not every clone is retained; where verified, under half of the shortfall comes from an unresolved V gene, and the cause of the rest is unknown. A total of 350,000 to 450,000 clones appear in this sample, around nine tenths of them only once. The ten largest clonotypes hold approximately 1.9% of the sample.

The sequencing here drew on peripheral blood, taken in a trial of Ad26.COV2.S vaccine versus placebo. Receptors originate from a person between 18 and 65 years old who received the Ad26.COV2.S COVID-19 vaccine or a placebo.

A single count supports this clone. The V and J genes are TRBV24-1 and TRBJ2-5; TRBD1 matches 11 bases. The CDR3 is made up of 17 amino acids. V was clipped by 7 bases and J by 5 bases; unmatched bases: 14. In germline, CDR1 is KGHDR, CDR2 SFDVKD. The CDR3 reads CATSPPRDRGIGETQYF. CDR3 sequence (DNA): TGTGCCACCAGCCCCCCCCGGGACAGGGGGATTGGGGAGACCCAGTACTTC.

The chain couples TRBV19 to TRBJ1-5; no definite D call. The V and J ends lost 3 bases and 6 bases respectively, with 12 bases between them. CDR3 length: 14 amino acids. CDR1 is LNHDA, CDR2 SQIVND, per germline (reference sequence). CDR3 residues: CASSMVGLGQPQHF. The CDR3 DNA reads TGTGCCAGTAGTATGGTTGGGCTAGGTCAGCCCCAGCATTTT.

The chain uses TRBV16 and TRBJ2-1, with D tentatively TRBD2 (5 bases). V dropped 1 base and J dropped 7 bases, with 8 bases sitting between them. The germline gives CDR1 KGHSY, CDR2 FQNENV. This CDR3 spans 13 amino acids. Here the CDR3 reads CASSQWRGNEQFF. For the CDR3, the DNA is TGTGCCAGCAGCCAATGGCGCGGGAATGAGCAGTTCTTC.

The chain carries TRBV29-1 and TRBJ1-1, with D perhaps matching TRBD1 (5 bases). The CDR3 totals 14 residues. The V and J ends lost 8 bases and 3 bases respectively, with 19 bases between them. Germline V gene sequence: CDR1 SQVTM, CDR2 ANQGSEA. CDR3 sequence reads: CSSRGRGEDTEAFF. Written as DNA, the CDR3 is TGCAGCTCCCGGGGGAGGGGAGAGGACACTGAAGCTTTCTTT.

CDR3 in DNA: TGTGCCAGCAGTTACTCTCGGACTAGCGGGTACGAGCAGTACTTC. It codes for CASSYSRTSGYEQYF. This chain connects TRBV6-2 or TRBV6-3 to TRBJ2-7; 11 nucleotides align to TRBD2. The germline V gene encodes CDR1 MNHEY and CDR2 SVGEGT. J lost 4 bases, V lost 0 bases, and 2 bases had no gene match. CDR3 length: 15 residues.

The CDR3: CASSLGPAIEAEQFF. CDR3 bases: TGTGCCAGCAGCTTAGGGCCGGCGATCGAGGCAGAGCAGTTCTTC. The chain is built from TRBV7-2 and TRBJ2-1; D call uncertain. Germline CDR1 and CDR2: SGHTA and FQGNSA. There are 15 residues in the CDR3. Trimming took off 1 base at V and 10 bases at J, with 17 bases between the two ends.

V and J are TRBV11-3 and TRBJ2-1; D not resolved. Germline V gene lookup returns CDR1 SGHNT and CDR2 YENEEA. Trimming took off 1 base at V and 6 bases at J, with 7 bases between the two ends. The CDR3 totals 13 residues. The CDR3 DNA reads TGTGCCAGCAGCTTAGCGGAAGTCAATGAGCAGTTCTTC. It yields the protein CASSLAEVNEQFF.

Of note for this clone: Its ends do not fully match the called genes, so a read error is possible. The J gene is TRBJ2-1, the V gene TRBV18, with 7 bases matching TRBD2. This CDR3 has 14 amino acids. CDR1 is KGHSH, CDR2 LQKENI, per germline. The DNA for the CDR3 is TGTGCCAGCTCTCCACGGACTAGTAGCGATGAGCAGTTCTTC. It encodes CASSPRTSSDEQFF.